This TCR beta chain comes out of a study of Graves' ophthalmopathy and Graves' hyperthyroidism (dated by TCRdb to the late 2010s). As for the study more broadly: Peripheral blood samples were taken at the time of initial diagnosis, before any treatment was given. The study used signatures of the TCR beta repertoire to tell Graves' ophthalmopathy apart from Graves' hyperthyroidism and to predict which patients would progress to ophthalmopathy. In total, around 130 blood samples were TCR-sequenced: some 43 ophthalmopathy, roughly 77 hyperthyroidism and 17 hyperthyroidism-to-ophthalmopathy patients. To explore V-J signatures that separate ophthalmopathy from hyperthyroidism, a discovery set of about a hundred patients was enrolled, consisting of under 50 with ophthalmopathy and approximately 60 with stable hyperthyroidism. An independent validation cohort comprised around 19 hyperthyroidism patients and around 16 patients who later progressed from hyperthyroidism to ophthalmopathy. In five or six hyperthyroidism patients, T-cell repertoires of thyroid tissue and blood were compared. After sampling, hyperthyroidism patients received methimazole starting at 30 mg daily, and ophthalmopathy patients received high-dose intravenous methylprednisolone. The 100 or so discovery patients were randomly divided into training and test sets at a 7:3 ratio. The full study reports these points: No statistical method was used to predetermine the sample size, and group allocation was not hidden from the investigators. In validation, the model predicted ophthalmopathy progression with 70.59% sensitivity and around 72% specificity; some 13 predicted patients were CT-confirmed with GO in a median of approximately 6.5 months. Most expanded thyroid clonotypes with frequency above 0.001 were also detected in blood, suggesting blood repertoires may reflect the thyroid immune response. The 13-signature model separated ophthalmopathy from stable hyperthyroidism with over 85% sensitivity and 81.08% specificity in cross-validation, and 80%/75% in the test set.

For repertoire sequencing, the TCR beta CDR3 regions were amplified from RNA transcripts. A first-round RT-PCR used HTBI primers with the Qiagen OneStep RT-PCR kit, followed by a second-round multiplex PCR, size selection and purification. Libraries were sequenced paired-end with 100 bp reads on an Illumina HiSeq2000. In the authors' own workflow: SOAPnuke was used to process the reads, throwing out any read that had adapters, had uncalled bases, had a mean Phred below 15, or lacked an exact constant-primer or identifier match. High-quality paired reads were merged with COPE v1.2.5. Unique nucleotide sequences were defined as clonotypes and aligned to IMGT TRB V, D and J references using MiTCR v1.1. Analysis was restricted to V-J combinations with a frequency above 0.0001, which covered over 98% of repertoires. For each V-J combination, a TCR clonal expansion and chaos score was defined as F50 clonal expansion divided by the chaos observed in the TCRdist matrix. Features were reduced by Welch's t-statistics and random forest to over ten V-J combinations, which fed a naive Bayes classifier. The similarity between thyroid and blood repertoires was quantified using the Morisita-Horn index. TCRdb applied fastp at Q25 and MiXCR to the public reads, then kept only in-frame beta chains. Under each unique CDR3 protein, matching rows form one entry showing the most common genes and DNA. TCRdb's processing, not the study's, gives the V and J calls here. The sample table shows 200,000 to 250,000 distinct CDR3 sequences, and around a fifth are seen once. Of the sample, around 45% is held by the ten largest clones.

As to this clonotype: Its binding antigen is unknown. Base qualities are not recorded, but no much larger clone differs from it by a single base.

The ophthalmopathy patients had moderately to severely active disease, with a Clinical Activity Score of 3 or higher, a NOSPECS grade of 4 or higher, and a disease duration of less than 3 months. Patients with other autoimmune diseases, uncontrolled infections, pregnancy or lactation were excluded. Diagnosis was based on clinical symptoms, serum thyroxine, TRAb, thyroid ultrasound and orbital computed tomography. PBMCs were isolated from 8 to 10 ml of fresh peripheral blood by Ficoll-Paque density gradient centrifugation. Total RNA was extracted with Trizol reagent and quality-checked on an Agilent 2100 Bioanalyzer. There are 14 amino acids in the CDR3, from cysteine to phenylalanine inclusive. Of all the DNA, just the CDR3 is kept, 42 bases in frame from base 1. Germline trimming: 1 base from V, 2 bases from J; junction bases outside gene matches: 1. CDR1 is given as MNHEY and CDR2 as SVGAGI, both from the germline V gene.

The chain is made from TRBV6-5 and TRBJ2-7, and TRBD1 matches 8 of the central bases. Sequenced input: peripheral blood. This TCR derives from a woman in her fifties or sixties with Graves' ophthalmopathy. Donor details come from another sample of the same person, matched by shared clones. At the DNA level, the sequence is TGTGCCAGCAGTTACTGGGACAGGACCTACGAGCAGTACTTC. Its translation reads: CASSYWDRTYEQYF.